The rows below give T cell receptor beta chains drawn from one sample of a study of beta chain features in type 1 diabetes. Repertoires were generated with immunoSEQ multiplex PCR, while TCRdb's copy carries only in-frame clones and drops some. The sample lists over 150,000 clones, about 7.8% seen once, with approximately 0.93% in the top ten. The sample comprised central memory CD4+ T cells from blood. The source is a woman aged 40 to 50 with type 1 diabetes. Both conserved end residues are part of each CDR3. The D gene is left open where the match is weak. Size values are once, few and many counts, or a class for expanded clones, and some rows have none.

size,D,J,V,DNA,CDR3
few,TRBD1,TRBJ2-5,TRBV10-2,TGCGCCAGCAGTGACGGACAGGCCCAGTACTTC,CASSDGQAQYF
NA,TRBD1,TRBJ2-3,TRBV7-9,TGTGCCAGCAGTTCTCCTCCCGGGACAGCTAGCACAGATACGCAGTATTTT,CASSSPPGTASTDTQYF
few,NA,TRBJ2-5,TRBV20-1,TGCAGTGCTAGATCCCGGGAGACCCAGTACTTC,CSARSRETQYF
few,TRBD2,TRBJ2-1,TRBV2,TGTGCCAGCAGTCCCCGGGTGATAGCGGGGATCAATGAGCAGTTCTTC,CASSPRVIAGINEQFF
few,NA,TRBJ1-5,TRBV2,TGTGCCAGCAGTGGGGCAGGGGATAGCAATCAGCCCCAGCATTTT,CASSGAGDSNQPQHF
few,TRBD2,TRBJ2-7,TRBV18,TGTGCCAGCTCACTTCAGCGGGAGGTAGACGAGCAGTACTTC,CASSLQREVDEQYF
NA,TRBD2,TRBJ2-3,TRBV7-2,TGTGCCAGCAGCCAACTAGCGGGGACCCAGTATTTT,CASSQLAGTQYF
few,NA,TRBJ2-1,TRBV6-6,TGTGCCAGCAGTTACGTCCAGGGTATTTACAATGAGCAGTTCTTC,CASSYVQGIYNEQFF
few,NA,TRBJ2-5,TRBV5-1,TGCGCCAGCAGCTCACTAGGACAGATCCAAGAGACCCAGTACTTC,CASSSLGQIQETQYF
few,TRBD1,TRBJ2-4,TRBV28,TGTGCCAGCAGTTTACCGCTTGGGACAGGGGACCAGTACTTC,CASSLPLGTGDQYF
many,NA,TRBJ2-5,TRBV29-1,TGCAGCGCAGGGACACCACAGGAGACCCAGTACTTC,CSAGTPQETQYF
few,NA,TRBJ2-1,TRBV7-8,TGTGCCAGCGGGAGGACGGGGAGCTCCTACAATGAGCAGTTCTTC,CASGRTGSSYNEQFF
NA,NA,TRBJ2-3,TRBV4-3,TGCGCCAGCAGCCATTCCCAGACGGGGTTAAGCACAGATACGCAGTATTTT,CASSHSQTGLSTDTQYF
NA,TRBD1,TRBJ1-2,TRBV25-1,TGTGCCAGCAGCGATCCGAGGACAGGGTTGGGCTACACCTTC,CASSDPRTGLGYTF
few,NA,TRBJ1-1,TRBV6-6,TGTGCCAGCAGTTACTCGAATTTCCAGTACACTGAAGCTTTCTTT,CASSYSNFQYTEAFF
NA,TRBD1,TRBJ1-5,TRBV18,TGTGCCAGCTCTAGGACAGGGGAGCGTCAGCCCCAGCATTTT,CASSRTGERQPQHF
few,NA,TRBJ1-4,TRBV28,TGTGCCAGCAGTCCACAAGGGCAGGGGAGCGAAAAACTGTTTTTT,CASSPQGQGSEKLFF
NA,TRBD1,TRBJ2-5,TRBV28,TGTGCCAGCCTTACCCTACAGGGGGCGAGTGAGACCCAGTACTTC,CASLTLQGASETQYF
NA,NA,TRBJ1-2,TRBV28,TGTGCCAGCAGGAGAGGGCTGCAAGGCTACACCTTC,CASRRGLQGYTF
few,TRBD1,TRBJ1-4,TRBV18,TGTGCCAGCTCACCACGGATGGGGACAGCGGAAAATGAAAAACTGTTTTTT,CASSPRMGTAENEKLFF
many,TRBD1,TRBJ1-4,TRBV11-2,TGTGCCAGCAGTTCGGGACAGGGGTATGAAAAACTGTTTTTT,CASSSGQGYEKLFF
NA,TRBD2,TRBJ2-1,TRBV5-1,TGCGCCAGCAGCCTCCCGTTAGCGGGAGGGCCGGGAGATGAGCAGTTCTTC,CASSLPLAGGPGDEQFF
few,TRBD2,TRBJ2-1,TRBV9,TGTGCCAGCAGCCCTCAACTAGCGGAATGGAATGAGCAGTTCTTC,CASSPQLAEWNEQFF
NA,NA,TRBJ2-1,TRBV9,TGTGCCAGCGGCCAACTGACGGGAGAGGAGCAGTTCTTC,CASGQLTGEEQFF